This T cell receptor (beta chain) is from a study of metastatic and nonmetastatic thyroid tumors. Background on the study: Malignant and benign thyroid patients had repertoires compared in peripheral blood and tumor or nodule tissue. Whole-study results and caveats: Patients with malignant thyroid tumors reportedly had significantly higher TCR beta diversity than those with benign nodules, in blood and tumor.

TCRdb re-clonotyped the PCR reads through MiXCR. The sample lists 21,000 or so clones, approximately 11% occurring once. From germline, CDR1 is SGHTA and CDR2 FQGNSA. V lost 4 bases, J lost 4 bases, and 20 bases lay in between. The CDR3 is made up of 16 amino acids. At least ten counts were recorded for this clone. What it recognizes is unknown. All patients were untreated before thyroid surgery. The source material was blood. The receptor was derived from a female donor with papillary thyroid cancer or a benign thyroid nodule (not recorded which). Some clones in this sample may be carry-over from other donors' samples. V is TRBV7-2 and J is TRBJ2-7; TRBD1 or TRBD2 may be the D gene (5 bases each). DNA for the CDR3: TGTGCCAGCAGCTACGCCGCTGGTGGGGGATCGTACGAGCAGTACTTC. It is translated as CASSYAAGGGSYEQYF.